The 13 T cell receptor beta chains below come from one sample, sequenced in a study of post-analysis software for immune sequencing data. Study-level results: There were roughly five TRBV segments more frequent in patients than controls, and TRBV5-6, TRBV5-1 and TRBV20-1 were among them.

Their cognate antigens are unknown. cDNA libraries of TCR beta carried unique molecular identifiers. TCRdb re-analysed the PCR reads in MiXCR, keeping a single row per CDR3 protein. Of 750,000 to 950,000 distinct CDR3 sequences listed, roughly 50% are singletons. The sequencing input was blood. These TCRs come from a girl between 5 and 17 years old with multiple sclerosis.

This sequence joins TRBV7-9 and TRBJ2-7; 10 bases map to TRBD2. This CDR3 has 17 residues. Germline V gene data show CDR1 as SEHNR and CDR2 as FQNEAQ (reference sequence). V lost 6 bases to trimming and J lost 2 bases; unmatched junction nucleotides: 13. CDR3 coding DNA: TGTGCCAGCAGGCATGGGGAGGCTAGCGGGAGTACCTACGAGCAGTACTTC. Protein sequence: CASRHGEASGSTYEQYF. The variable domain in full, completed from reference TRBV7-9 and TRBJ2-7, reads DTGVSQNPRHKITKRGQNVTFRCDPISEHNRLYWYRQTLGQGPEFLTYFQNEAQLEKSRLLSDRFSAERPKGSFSTLEIQRTEQGDSAMYLCASRHGEASGSTYEQYFGPGTRLTVT.

This clonotype has only a few counts. This chain uses TRBV5-1 with TRBJ2-1; a possible D gene is TRBD1 (5 bases). Trimming stripped 4 bases from V and 4 bases from J, with 12 bases between. CDR1 SGHRS and CDR2 YFSETQ come from the germline V gene. The length of the CDR3 is 14 residues. CDR3 residues: CASSHVTEYNEQFF. The CDR3 region has the DNA TGCGCCAGCAGCCACGTGACAGAGTACAATGAGCAGTTCTTC.

This clonotype was recorded a few times. The J gene is TRBJ1-1, the V gene TRBV7-9; unclear D gene. Germline V gene lookup returns CDR1 SEHNR and CDR2 FQNEAQ (reference sequence). Trimming took 0 bases from V and 4 from J, leaving 6 bases between them. CDR3 length equals 13 residues. CDR3 sequence reads: CASSLASGTEAFF. CDR3 in DNA: TGTGCCAGCAGCTTAGCGTCGGGCACTGAAGCTTTCTTT. Together with reference TRBV7-9 and TRBJ1-1, the CDR3 gives the full variable domain: DTGVSQNPRHKITKRGQNVTFRCDPISEHNRLYWYRQTLGQGPEFLTYFQNEAQLEKSRLLSDRFSAERPKGSFSTLEIQRTEQGDSAMYLCASSLASGTEAFFGQGTRLTVV.

This rearrangement joins TRBV29-1 to TRBJ2-4; D perhaps matches TRBD1 (6 bases). The CDR3 is 11 amino acids. The V and J ends lost 7 bases and 13 bases respectively, with 17 bases between them. The V gene's germline CDR1 is SQVTM and CDR2 ANQGSEA. The chain's CDR3 is CSGGTGSEQYF. In DNA form, the CDR3 reads TGCAGCGGTGGAACAGGGAGTGAGCAGTACTTC.

The rearrangement links TRBV6-1 to TRBJ2-3, with D maybe TRBD2 (6 bases). V gave up 5 bases and J gave up 1 base, with 16 bases separating them. Germline V gene data show CDR1 as MNHNS and CDR2 as SASEGT. The CDR3 length is 16 residues. The CDR3 nucleotides read TGTGCCAGCAGTACCCAGGTCGGGACTGGCACAGATACGCAGTATTTT. This translates into CASSTQVGTGTDTQYF.

V gene TRBV15 combines with J gene TRBJ2-6; possibly TRBD2 for D (5 bases). The V end was cut by 0 bases, the J end by 0 bases, with 12 bases between. The germline CDR1 and CDR2 sequences are LNHNV and YYDKDF (reference sequence). This CDR3 is 18 amino acids long. The chain's CDR3 is CATSRDRARASGANVLTF. The DNA of the CDR3 is TGTGCCACCAGCAGAGATCGGGCGAGGGCCTCTGGGGCCAACGTCCTGACTTTC.

The chain recombines TRBV5-1 with TRBJ2-1, with D uncertain. V was clipped by 4 bases and J by 4 bases, with 12 bases between them. Germline V gene data show CDR1 as SGHRS and CDR2 as YFSETQ. The CDR3 loop spans 14 amino acids. This chain's CDR3 is CASSPDTAYNEQFF. In DNA, the CDR3 is TGCGCCAGCAGCCCAGATACAGCATACAATGAGCAGTTCTTC.

The V call is TRBV12-3 or TRBV12-4, the J call TRBJ2-1; 8 bases line up with TRBD1. The CDR3 contains 16 residues. Unmatched junction bases numbered 16, after V lost 6 bases and J lost 9 bases. The CDR3 sequence: CASSTPLGTGRGEQFF. The CDR3 bases are TGTGCCAGCAGCACCCCCCTAGGGACAGGTAGGGGTGAGCAGTTCTTC.

Worth noting for this clonotype: The germline gene is not matched at one end of the junction; a read error may be the cause. CDR3 sequence (DNA): TGTGCCAGCAGCTTAGGCCGGGCGGGGGCCGACTCCTACGGGCAGTACTTC. It encodes CASSLGRAGADSYGQYF. The chain carries TRBV7-6 and TRBJ2-7, with a tentative D call TRBD2 (7 bases). The CDR3 spans 17 residues. Germline CDR1 reads SGHVS; CDR2 reads FNYEAQ.

J is TRBJ1-2 and V is TRBV5-1; D ambiguous. There are 14 residues in the CDR3. V lost 5 bases and J lost 0, with 11 bases in between. Per germline, CDR1 SGHRS and CDR2 YFSETQ. This CDR3 reads CASSSGMPNYGYTF. As DNA, the CDR3 is TGCGCCAGCAGTTCTGGGATGCCTAACTATGGCTACACCTTC.

This clonotype has just a few counts. The CDR3 is CASGFGYTDTQYF. The DNA of the CDR3 is TGTGCCAGCGGATTTGGGTACACAGATACGCAGTATTTT. The chain is built from TRBV7-2 and TRBJ2-3; D is ambiguous. The CDR3 is 13 residues long. V shed 8 bases and J shed 2 bases, with 11 bases lying between them. Looked up from germline, CDR1 is SGHTA and CDR2 is FQGNSA. Full variable domain (outside the CDR3, taken from reference TRBV7-2 and TRBJ2-3): GAGVSQSPSNKVTEKGKDVELRCDPISGHTALYWYRQSLGQGLEFLIYFQGNSAPDKSGLPSDRFSAERTGGSVSTLTIQRTQQEDSAVYLCASGFGYTDTQYFGPGTRLTVL.

The CDR3 nucleotides read TGCGCCAGCAGCTTGAGGACAGGGGCCAACGAGCAGTACTTC. Protein: CASSLRTGANEQYF. J is TRBJ2-5 and V is TRBV5-1; 9 positions agree with TRBD1. The DNA matches TRBJ2-7 better at its end, which makes the J call doubtful. The CDR3 contains 14 residues. Germline V lookup: CDR1 SGHRS, CDR2 YFSETQ.

The chain employs TRBV7-6 and TRBJ2-1; 12 bases fit TRBD1. The CDR3 length is 17 residues. The germline CDR1 and CDR2 sequences are SGHVS and FNYEAQ. After removal of 6 bases from V and 7 bases from J, the junction contained 13 bases not matched to a gene. The CDR3 spells CASRFWAGTGGGNEQFF. In nucleotides, the CDR3 is TGTGCCAGCAGATTCTGGGCCGGGACAGGGGGCGGGAATGAGCAGTTCTTC.